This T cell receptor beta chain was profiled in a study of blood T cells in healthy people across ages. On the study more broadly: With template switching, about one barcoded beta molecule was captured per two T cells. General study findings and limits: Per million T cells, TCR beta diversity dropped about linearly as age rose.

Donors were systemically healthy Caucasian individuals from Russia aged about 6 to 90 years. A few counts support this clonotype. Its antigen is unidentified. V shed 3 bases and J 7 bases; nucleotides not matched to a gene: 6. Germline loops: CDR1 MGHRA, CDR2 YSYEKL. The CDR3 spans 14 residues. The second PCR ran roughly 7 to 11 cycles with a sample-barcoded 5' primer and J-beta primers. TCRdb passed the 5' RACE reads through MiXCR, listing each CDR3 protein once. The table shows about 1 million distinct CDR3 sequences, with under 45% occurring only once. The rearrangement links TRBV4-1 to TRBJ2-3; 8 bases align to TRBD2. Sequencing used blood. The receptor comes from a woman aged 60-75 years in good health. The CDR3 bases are TGCGCCAGCAGCCACCTCCGACTAGCGAATACGCAGTATTTT. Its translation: CASSHLRLANTQYF.